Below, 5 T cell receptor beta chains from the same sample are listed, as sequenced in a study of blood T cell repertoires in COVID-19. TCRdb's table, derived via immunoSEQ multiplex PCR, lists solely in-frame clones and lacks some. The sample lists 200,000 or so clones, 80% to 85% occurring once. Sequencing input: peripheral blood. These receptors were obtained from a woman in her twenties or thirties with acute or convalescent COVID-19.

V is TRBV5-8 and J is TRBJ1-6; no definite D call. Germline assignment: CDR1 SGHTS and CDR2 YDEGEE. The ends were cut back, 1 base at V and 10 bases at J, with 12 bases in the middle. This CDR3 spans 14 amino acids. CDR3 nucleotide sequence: TGTGCCAGCAGCTTGCGGAGCCTCGGATCACCCCTCCACTTT. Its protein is CASSLRSLGSPLHF.

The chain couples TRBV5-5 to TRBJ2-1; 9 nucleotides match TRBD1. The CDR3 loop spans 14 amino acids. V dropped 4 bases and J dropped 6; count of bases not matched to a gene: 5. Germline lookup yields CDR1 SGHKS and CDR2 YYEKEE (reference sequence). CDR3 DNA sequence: TGTGCCAGCAGCCCCTGGGACAGGGCCAATGAGCAGTTCTTC. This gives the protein CASSPWDRANEQFF.

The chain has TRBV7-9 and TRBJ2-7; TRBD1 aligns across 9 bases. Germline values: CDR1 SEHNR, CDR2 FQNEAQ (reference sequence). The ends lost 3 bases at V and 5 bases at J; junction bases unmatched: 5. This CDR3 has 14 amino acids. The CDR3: CASSLNRGQNEQYF. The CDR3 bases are TGTGCCAGCAGCTTGAACAGGGGGCAGAACGAGCAGTACTTC.

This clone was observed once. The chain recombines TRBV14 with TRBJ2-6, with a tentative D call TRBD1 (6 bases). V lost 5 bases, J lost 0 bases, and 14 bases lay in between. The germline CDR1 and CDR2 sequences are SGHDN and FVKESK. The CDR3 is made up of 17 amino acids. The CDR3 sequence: CASSSQGFSSGANVLTF. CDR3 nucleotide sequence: TGTGCCAGCAGCTCGCAGGGGTTCAGCTCTGGGGCCAACGTCCTGACTTTC.

Here the CDR3 DNA reads TGTGCCAGCAGTTTCCAAGCGGGGGCGAGTTACAATGAGCAGTTCTTC. Translating gives CASSFQAGASYNEQFF. This sequence joins TRBV27 and TRBJ2-1, with TRBD2 matching over 8 bases. Germline CDR1 and CDR2: MNHEY and SMNVEV (reference sequence). This CDR3 is 16 amino acids long. V was clipped by 3 bases and J by 4 bases; unmatched bases: 8.